Following are 16 T cell receptor beta chains from one sample sequenced in a study of blood T cells in healthy people across ages. A J-beta primer mix and a sample-barcoded 5' primer were used in a second PCR of about 7 to 11 cycles. Each CDR3 protein gets one entry after TCRdb re-called the 5' RACE reads with MiXCR. The sample lists about 1.1 million distinct CDR3 sequences, around two fifths seen once, with about 12% in the top ten. What was sequenced was blood. The receptors derive from a man between 18 and 29 years old in good health.

The CDR3 region has the DNA TGTGCCAGCAGCATGGGACAGGGGCCTGAAGCTTTCTTT. Its protein is CASSMGQGPEAFF. This sequence joins TRBV7-8 and TRBJ1-1, with 10 bases fitting TRBD1. Germline CDR1 is SGHVS and CDR2 is FQNEAQ. This CDR3 is 13 amino acids long. J lost 6 bases, V lost 5 bases, and 3 bases had no gene match.

The chain employs TRBV9 and TRBJ1-1; 7 bases align to TRBD1. The V segment lost 4 bases and the J segment 8 bases; nucleotides outside the gene matches: 8. The CDR3 covers 13 residues. Germline CDR1 SGDLS, CDR2 YYNGEE. CDR3 region: CASSCTGVSEAFF. CDR3 in DNA: TGTGCCAGCAGCTGTACAGGGGTGTCGGAAGCTTTCTTT.

CDR3 nucleotides: TGTGCCAGCAGTTTAACCGCAGGAATCGACAACAATGAGCAGTTCTTC. Translation: CASSLTAGIDNNEQFF. This chain connects TRBV27 to TRBJ2-1; no firm D call. The CDR3 runs 16 residues. V was shortened by 2 bases and J by 5 bases, with 16 bases between the two germline ends. Looked up from germline, CDR1 is MNHEY and CDR2 is SMNVEV (reference sequence).

This clonotype appeared a few times. The chain joins TRBV5-1 to TRBJ1-1; weak D call: TRBD1 (5 bases). The CDR3 covers 13 residues. V was shortened by 4 bases and J by 11 bases, with 18 bases between the two germline ends. Germline loops: CDR1 SGHRS, CDR2 YFSETQ. The CDR3 nucleotides read TGCGCCAGCAGCGCCGGGACCACAGGTGTGGCTTTCTTT. This codes for CASSAGTTGVAFF.

V is TRBV4-2 and J is TRBJ2-6; D call uncertain. Per germline, CDR1 LGHNA and CDR2 YNFKEQ. The CDR3 loop spans 16 amino acids. V was pared by 0 bases and J by 1 base, with 7 bases between. The CDR3 nucleotides are TGTGCCAGCAGCCAAGAAGTGGGTTCTGGGGCCAACGTCCTGACTTTC. Translating it yields CASSQEVGSGANVLTF.

As concerns this clonotype: The junction departs from the called germline gene at one end, perhaps through a read error. The V and J genes are TRBV7-7 and TRBJ2-5; D is unclear. Looked up from germline, CDR1 is SSHAT and CDR2 is FNYEAQ (reference sequence). The CDR3 loop spans 12 amino acids. In nucleotides, the CDR3 is TGTGCTAGCAGCAACGACGCGGAGACCCAGTACTTC. Its translation is CASSNDAETQYF.

The chain recombines TRBV5-1 with TRBJ2-3, with 14 bases aligning to TRBD2. The J segment lost 4 bases and the V segment lost 4 bases, leaving 5 bases of the junction unmatched. Germline V gene data show CDR1 as SGHRS and CDR2 as YFSETQ. There are 16 residues in the CDR3. The CDR3 nucleotides are TGCGCCAGCAGCCCGGAGACTAGCGGGGGGGCAGATACGCAGTATTTT. Translating gives CASSPETSGGADTQYF.

This clonotype was picked up a small number of times. The V gene is TRBV12-3 or TRBV12-4, the J gene TRBJ1-1; no clear D gene. V was shortened by 2 bases and J by 1 base, with 11 bases between the two germline ends. The CDR3 is 15 amino acids. The CDR3 here is CASSLLGVSNTEAFF. The DNA for the CDR3 is TGTGCCAGCAGTTTACTCGGGGTGTCGAACACTGAAGCTTTCTTT.

This clonotype was counted ten times or more. The chain has TRBV29-1 and TRBJ2-1; the D is unclear. The CDR3 runs 11 residues. V shed 4 bases and J shed 10 bases, with 11 bases lying between them. From germline, CDR1 is SQVTM and CDR2 ANQGSEA. CDR3 DNA sequence: TGCAGCGTTGTTTGGGTGGGCGAGCAGTTCTTC. Encoded protein: CSVVWVGEQFF.

In this sample, this clonotype turned up once. CDR3 coding DNA: TGTGCCAGCGCCGGGACTAACTCCTACGAGCAGTACTTC. Translation gives CASAGTNSYEQYF. The chain recombines TRBV6-6 with TRBJ2-7, with 7 bases that match TRBD2. Germline assignment: CDR1 MNHNY and CDR2 SVGAGI (reference sequence). The CDR3 spans 13 residues. Trimming took 8 bases from V and 0 from J; bases not matched to a gene: 4.

The chain is built from TRBV24-1 and TRBJ2-1, with D possibly matching TRBD2 (6 bases). From germline, CDR1 is KGHDR and CDR2 SFDVKD. The CDR3 is 15 amino acids. V was trimmed by 7 bases and J by 6 bases, leaving 18 bases between them. The CDR3 sequence: CATSRDGQGGNEQFF. In DNA form, the CDR3 reads TGTGCCACCAGCCGTGATGGGCAGGGAGGCAATGAGCAGTTCTTC.

This clonotype was seen only a few times. The gene calls are TRBV5-1 and TRBJ1-2; D perhaps matches TRBD1 (6 bases). The ends were cut back, 2 bases at V and 8 bases at J, with 16 bases in the middle. CDR3 size: 14 residues. The germline gives CDR1 SGHRS, CDR2 YFSETQ. CDR3 sequence: CASSFEGVLTGYTF. CDR3 nucleotide sequence: TGCGCCAGCAGCTTCGAGGGGGTTTTGACCGGCTACACCTTC.

The rearrangement uses TRBV20-1 and TRBJ1-5; no clear D. The CDR3 spans 16 residues. The V end was cut by 0 bases, the J end by 0 bases, with 12 bases between. CDR1 is DFQATT, CDR2 SNEGSKA, per germline (reference sequence). The CDR3 loop is CSARDQKSYSNQPQHF. CDR3 nucleotide sequence: TGCAGTGCTAGAGATCAGAAATCATATAGCAATCAGCCCCAGCATTTT.

There are many counts of this clonotype. V is TRBV4-2 and J is TRBJ2-1; 8 bases are a match to TRBD2. CDR3 length equals 13 residues. CDR1 is LGHNA, CDR2 YNFKEQ, per germline. V lost 0 bases to trimming and J lost 13 bases; unmatched junction nucleotides: 5. CDR3 coding DNA: TGTGCCAGCAGCCAAGATCGGGAGGGTGAACAGTTCTTC. Translated: CASSQDREGEQFF.

The genes are TRBV7-9 and TRBJ1-6; D is undetermined. CDR3 length: 12 amino acids. Between the trimmed V and J ends, which lost 1 base and 14 bases, there was a span of 9 bases. CDR1 and CDR2 (germline): SEHNR, FQNEAQ (reference sequence). This chain's CDR3 is CASSLDPTTLHF. CDR3 in DNA: TGTGCCAGCAGCTTAGACCCCACGACCCTCCACTTT.

V gene TRBV12-3 or TRBV12-4 combines with J gene TRBJ1-1; 8 nucleotides line up with TRBD1. Germline trimming cut 5 bases from V and 3 bases from J; bases unmatched to any gene: 5. CDR3 size: 14 residues. DNA of the CDR3: TGTGCCAGCAGTGTCGGGGACAGGTACACTGAAGCTTTCTTT. It codes for CASSVGDRYTEAFF.